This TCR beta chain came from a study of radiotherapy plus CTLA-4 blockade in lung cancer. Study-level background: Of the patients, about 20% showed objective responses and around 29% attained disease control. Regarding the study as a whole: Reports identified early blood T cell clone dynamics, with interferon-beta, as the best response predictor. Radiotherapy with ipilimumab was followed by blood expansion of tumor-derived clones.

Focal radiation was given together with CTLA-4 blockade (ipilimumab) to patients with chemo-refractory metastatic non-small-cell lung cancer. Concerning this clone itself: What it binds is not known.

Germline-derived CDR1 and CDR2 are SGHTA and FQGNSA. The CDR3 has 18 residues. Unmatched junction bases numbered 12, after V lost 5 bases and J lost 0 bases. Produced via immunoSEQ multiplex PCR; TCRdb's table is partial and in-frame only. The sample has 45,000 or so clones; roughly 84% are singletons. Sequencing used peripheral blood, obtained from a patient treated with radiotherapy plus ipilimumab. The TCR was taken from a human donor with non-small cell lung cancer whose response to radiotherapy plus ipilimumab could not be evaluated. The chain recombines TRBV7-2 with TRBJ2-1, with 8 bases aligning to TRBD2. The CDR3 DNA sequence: TGTGCCAGCAGCCCTAAGTGGCGGGGGGAGAGCTCCTACAATGAGCAGTTCTTC. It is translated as CASSPKWRGESSYNEQFF.